This paragraph reports one TCR beta chain. Its antigen remains unidentified. CDR3 length: 15 residues. From germline, CDR1 is SQVTM and CDR2 ANQGSEA. Naive CD8 cells lacked CD45RO and underwent positive selection for CCR7, leaving out terminally differentiated effector memory CD45RA+ cells. Measured with immunoSEQ multiplex PCR; TCRdb has only the in-frame clones, and not every one. The sample has about 2.1 million clones; about 93% are singletons. The sample is drawn from a study of shared clonotypes between healthy human individuals. Overall study: Serving as donors were a couple of women and a few men, whose ages spanned 18 to 49.

Study observations and caveats: It was the non-shared clonotypes that had lower generation probabilities than clonotypes shared by all four donors.

The specimen was naive CD8+ T cells from PBMCs. The V and J genes are TRBV29-1 and TRBJ2-5; 7 nucleotides match TRBD1. Judging by the DNA end, TRBJ2-7 fits better; the J call may be wrong. This clonotype was obtained from a young man in good health. Some clones in this sample may be carry-over from other donors' samples. The CDR3 here is CSVVSLQGPNYEQYF. In DNA, the CDR3 is TGCAGCGTTGTCTCCTTACAGGGGCCAAACTACGAGCAGTACTTC.